This T cell receptor beta chain was obtained from a study of blood T cell repertoires in COVID-19. Original processing methods: The authors estimated nucleated cell counts from reference gene primer amplification. Using immunoSEQ multiplex PCR, the repertoire was profiled, and TCRdb retains in-frame clones only, with some absent. V and J calls and clone size are as listed in that table; D and trimming were resolved from the DNA. Among about 52,000 clones listed, 81% were seen once. V shed 1 base and J shed 0 bases, with 20 bases lying between them. The CDR3 contains 20 residues. This receptor was taken from a woman of 80 years or more with COVID-19, enrolled during active disease. The chain links TRBV5-3 to TRBJ1-6; D call uncertain. TRBV5-3 is labeled an ORF, and its function is uncertain. Sequenced material: peripheral blood. CDR3: CARSLWRQDSRSSYNSPLHF. DNA of the CDR3: TGTGCCAGAAGCTTGTGGAGGCAGGATAGTAGATCCTCCTATAATTCACCCCTCCACTTT.